Following are 24 T cell receptor beta chains from one sample sequenced in a study of blood T cell repertoires in COVID-19. Data came from immunoSEQ multiplex PCR; TCRdb stores just in-frame clones and leaves some out. Here the sample spans roughly 69,000 clones, roughly nine tenths being singletons. What was sequenced was peripheral blood. These receptors originate from a man aged 50 or older with active COVID-19.

The chain carries TRBV6-5 and TRBJ2-7; D perhaps matches TRBD1 (5 bases). Trimming removed 5 bases from V and 3 bases from J, with 11 bases in between. The CDR3 is made up of 13 amino acids. Germline CDR1 and CDR2: MNHEY and SVGAGI. The DNA of the CDR3 is TGTGCCAGCAGTCGACAGAGAGACTACGAGCAGTACTTC. Translating gives CASSRQRDYEQYF.

The chain recombines TRBV2 with TRBJ1-1; 8 bases line up with TRBD1. CDR1 and CDR2 from the germline V gene are SNHLY and FYNNEI. This CDR3 contains 14 residues. V trimming: 6 bases; J trimming: 0 bases; junction bases outside the gene matches: 3. In nucleotides, the CDR3 is TGTGCCAGCAGCCGACAGGGGCTGAACACTGAAGCTTTCTTT. Translation: CASSRQGLNTEAFF.

This chain joins TRBV6-5 and TRBJ2-7; 8 positions agree with TRBD2. V was pared by 2 bases and J by 3 bases, with 6 bases of the junction left unmatched. The germline gives CDR1 MNHEY, CDR2 SVGAGI. This CDR3 has 15 amino acids. The chain's CDR3 is CASSYRFSGDYEQYF. The CDR3 nucleotides are TGTGCCAGCAGTTACCGGTTTAGCGGGGACTACGAGCAGTACTTC.

This sequence joins TRBV24-1 and TRBJ2-3, with D possibly TRBD1 on 5 matching bases. V lost 5 bases and J lost 1, with 6 bases in between. CDR3 size: 13 residues. Per germline, CDR1 KGHDR and CDR2 SFDVKD. The CDR3 reads CATSVGGTDTQYF. The DNA of the CDR3 is TGTGCCACCAGTGTAGGGGGCACAGATACGCAGTATTTT.

This clone was found a few times. The gene calls are TRBV6-5 and TRBJ2-2; a weak D match, TRBD2 (7 bases). The V gene lost 10 bases and the J gene lost 6 bases, with 15 bases spanning the gap. The CDR3 consists of 13 residues. Germline-derived CDR1 and CDR2 are MNHEY and SVGAGI. The CDR3: CAIAGAIAGELFF. The CDR3 bases are TGTGCCATCGCGGGGGCGATTGCCGGGGAGCTGTTTTTT.

The chain combines TRBV14 with TRBJ1-2, with D maybe TRBD1 (6 bases). This CDR3 is 13 amino acids long. V lost 5 bases to trimming and J lost 4 bases, with 11 bases between them. CDR1 is SGHDN, CDR2 FVKESK, per germline. This CDR3 is CASSNRAGYGYTF. The CDR3, as DNA: TGTGCCAGCAGCAACAGGGCTGGCTATGGCTACACCTTC. The whole variable domain, filled in from reference TRBV14 and TRBJ1-2, reads EAGVTQFPSHSVIEKGQTVTLRCDPISGHDNLYWYRRVMGKEIKFLLHFVKESKQDESGMPNNRFLAERTGGTYSTLKVQPAELEDSGVYFCASSNRAGYGYTFGSGTRLTVV.

The V gene is TRBV11-3, the J gene TRBJ2-1; TRBD2 matches 9 bases. The CDR3 is made up of 15 amino acids. The germline V gene has CDR1 SGHNT and CDR2 YENEEA. The J segment lost 7 bases and the V segment lost 2 bases, leaving 6 bases of the junction unmatched. The CDR3 nucleotides read TGTGCCAGCAGCTTACGGCGGGGGGGCCTTAATGAGCAGTTCTTC. This encodes CASSLRRGGLNEQFF. The full variable domain, in which reference TRBV11-3 and TRBJ2-1 provide the parts outside the CDR3, is EAGVVQSPRYKIIEKKQPVAFWCNPISGHNTLYWYLQNLGQGPELLIRYENEEAVDDSQLPKDRFSAERLKGVDSTLKIQPAELGDSAVYLCASSLRRGGLNEQFFGPGTRLTVL.

This clone showed up just once. This chain joins TRBV7-2 and TRBJ1-5; TRBD1 aligns across 7 bases. The V segment lost 4 bases and the J segment 0 bases; nucleotides outside the gene matches: 12. Germline CDR1 SGHTA, CDR2 FQGNSA. This CDR3 comprises 18 residues. CDR3 in amino acids: CASSSAPGQFNSNQPQHF. CDR3 nucleotide sequence: TGTGCCAGCAGCTCAGCACCGGGACAGTTCAATAGCAATCAGCCCCAGCATTTT. The whole variable domain, filled in from reference TRBV7-2 and TRBJ1-5, reads GAGVSQSPSNKVTEKGKDVELRCDPISGHTALYWYRQSLGQGLEFLIYFQGNSAPDKSGLPSDRFSAERTGGSVSTLTIQRTQQEDSAVYLCASSSAPGQFNSNQPQHFGDGTRLSIL.

This clone is labeled as medium-sized. This sequence joins TRBV5-1 and TRBJ2-2; 7 bases line up with TRBD1. Losses at the gene ends were 7 bases for V and 7 bases for J; bases not matched to a gene: 7. Germline-derived CDR1 and CDR2 are SGHRS and YFSETQ. The CDR3 has 13 residues. CDR3 protein: CASSTGFDGELFF. CDR3 in DNA: TGCGCCAGCTCGACAGGGTTCGACGGGGAGCTGTTTTTT.

This chain links TRBV10-3 with TRBJ2-6, with 8 nucleotides matching TRBD1. J gave up 0 bases and V 10 bases, and 11 bases lay outside the gene matches. Germline loops: CDR1 ENHRY, CDR2 SYGVKD. The CDR3 is 17 residues long. As DNA, the CDR3 is TGTGCCACCTGGACAGGGTTCGTATACTCTGGGGCCAACGTCCTGACTTTC. Protein: CATWTGFVYSGANVLTF.

V usage is TRBV18 and J usage is TRBJ1-5; unclear D gene. CDR3 length: 14 residues. V was trimmed by 6 bases and J by 5 bases, leaving 14 bases between them. The germline V gene encodes CDR1 KGHSH and CDR2 LQKENI. The CDR3 loop is CASSHQDGDQPQHF. The CDR3 bases are TGTGCCAGCTCCCACCAGGACGGGGATCAGCCCCAGCATTTT.

The rearrangement joins TRBV6-2 or TRBV6-3 to TRBJ2-3; 7 nucleotides line up with TRBD1. The CDR3 has 13 residues. Germline V gives CDR1 MNHEY, CDR2 SVGEGT. Trimming took 5 bases from V and 6 from J; bases not matched to a gene: 5. The CDR3 DNA reads as TGTGCCAGCAGTGACAGGGTGGTGGATACGCAGTATTTT. Translation gives CASSDRVVDTQYF.

The sample holds one count of this clone. The chain uses TRBV28 and TRBJ2-3; possibly TRBD1 for D (5 bases). V gave up 8 bases and J gave up 1 base, with 19 bases separating them. CDR1 and CDR2 (germline): MDHEN, SYDVKM. The CDR3 extends over 16 amino acids. The CDR3 sequence: CASASRGGFGTDTQYF. Written as DNA, the CDR3 is TGTGCCAGCGCCTCTAGGGGCGGCTTCGGCACAGATACGCAGTATTTT. The full variable domain, its missing parts supplied by reference TRBV28 and TRBJ2-3, is DVKVTQSSRYLVKRTGEKVFLECVQDMDHENMFWYRQDPGLGLRLIYFSYDVKMKEKGDIPEGYSVSREKKERFSLILESASTNQTSMYLCASASRGGFGTDTQYFGPGTRLTVL.

This chain connects TRBV19 to TRBJ1-3; D is undetermined. The CDR3 has 13 amino acids. Germline V lookup: CDR1 LNHDA, CDR2 SQIVND (reference sequence). Trimming took off 5 bases at V and 0 bases at J, with 5 bases between the two ends. CDR3 residues: CASSPNSGNTIYF. In DNA, the CDR3 is TGTGCCAGTAGTCCCAACTCTGGAAACACCATATATTTT.

This chain joins TRBV15 and TRBJ2-7; 9 bases align to TRBD1. CDR1 is LNHNV and CDR2 is YYDKDF in the germline V gene (reference sequence). This CDR3 is built from 17 residues. Germline trimming cut 2 bases from V and 5 bases from J; bases unmatched to any gene: 13. CDR3 nucleotide sequence: TGTGCCACCAGCAGATCCCGACCGGGACAGGGTAGGAACGAGCAGTACTTC. It yields the protein CATSRSRPGQGRNEQYF.

This clone was found a few times. The chain couples TRBV25-1 to TRBJ2-3; 7 positions agree with TRBD2. The CDR3 length is 14 residues. Germline assignment: CDR1 MGHDK and CDR2 SYGVNS. With V trimmed by 7 bases and J by 1 base, 5 bases remained unmatched. In DNA, the CDR3 is TGTGCCAGCATGGGTGGGGGGGGCACAGATACGCAGTATTTT. It encodes CASMGGGGTDTQYF.

The chain combines TRBV15 with TRBJ2-5; 10 bases agree with TRBD2. V was clipped by 5 bases and J by 3 bases; unmatched bases: 12. The CDR3 has 17 amino acids. Looked up from germline, CDR1 is LNHNV and CDR2 is YYDKDF (reference sequence). In DNA form, the CDR3 reads TGTGCCACCAGCCCCCGGACTATAGCGGGGGGAAAAGAGACCCAGTACTTC. Translated, it gives CATSPRTIAGGKETQYF.

This chain connects TRBV4-3 to TRBJ2-6; D gene unclear. Per germline, CDR1 LGHNA and CDR2 YSLEER. With 0 bases removed from V and 0 bases from J, the gap between germline ends came to 12 bases. The CDR3 is 18 residues long. CDR3: CASSQDLQLNSGANVLTF. CDR3 DNA sequence: TGCGCCAGCAGCCAAGATCTTCAACTGAACTCTGGGGCCAACGTCCTGACTTTC.

V is TRBV12-5 and J is TRBJ2-3; D might be TRBD2 (6 bases). CDR3 size: 13 residues. Germline CDR1 reads LGHNT; CDR2 reads FRNRAP. The germline V and J ends were trimmed by 6 bases and 5 bases, with 12 bases remaining between them. CDR3 residues: CASGRGNLDTQYF. Here the CDR3 DNA reads TGTGCTAGTGGCCGGGGGAATTTAGATACGCAGTATTTT.

This chain links TRBV19 with TRBJ2-7; 7 bases are a match to TRBD1. The length of the CDR3 is 16 residues. CDR1 and CDR2 (germline): LNHDA, SQIVND (reference sequence). The ends lost 3 bases at V and 0 bases at J; junction bases unmatched: 8. Here the CDR3 reads CASSMITGESSYEQYF. CDR3 nucleotides: TGTGCCAGTAGTATGATAACAGGGGAAAGCTCCTACGAGCAGTACTTC.

The J gene is TRBJ1-1, the V gene TRBV30, with 7 nucleotides matching TRBD1. Germline V gene data show CDR1 as GTSNPN and CDR2 as SVGIG (reference sequence). J gave up 1 base and V 5 bases, and 4 bases lay outside the gene matches. This CDR3 is 13 amino acids long. CDR3 protein: CAWAGTANTEAFF. The CDR3 DNA sequence: TGTGCCTGGGCCGGGACAGCGAACACTGAAGCTTTCTTT.

This rearrangement joins TRBV28 to TRBJ1-2; 10 bases map to TRBD1. J was trimmed by 8 bases and V by 1 base; bases with no gene match: 4. This CDR3 has 14 amino acids. Germline V gene lookup returns CDR1 MDHEN and CDR2 SYDVKM. CDR3 amino acids: CASSLSDRGFGYTF. For the CDR3, the DNA is TGTGCCAGCAGTTTATCGGACAGGGGGTTCGGCTACACCTTC.

The rearrangement links TRBV2 to TRBJ2-1; 14 bases agree with TRBD2. CDR1 is SNHLY and CDR2 is FYNNEI in the germline V gene. V shed 7 bases and J 9 bases; nucleotides not matched to a gene: 2. The CDR3 is made up of 13 amino acids. The CDR3 nucleotides are TGTGCCAGCACGGGACTAGCGGGGGTTGAGCAGTTCTTC. This sequence encodes CASTGLAGVEQFF. Drawing the rest from reference TRBV2 and TRBJ2-1, the complete variable domain is EPEVTQTPSHQVTQMGQEVILRCVPISNHLYFYWYRQILGQKVEFLVSFYNNEISEKSEIFDDQFSVERPDGSNFTLKIRSTKLEDSAMYFCASTGLAGVEQFFGPGTRLTVL.

The V and J genes are TRBV5-6 and TRBJ1-6; 9 nucleotides match TRBD1. Losses at the gene ends were 2 bases for V and 8 bases for J; bases not matched to a gene: 5. Germline CDR1 and CDR2: SGHDT and YYEEEE. The CDR3 contains 15 residues. The CDR3 protein is CASSFGDRVDSPLHF. CDR3 nucleotide sequence: TGTGCCAGCAGCTTCGGGGACAGGGTTGATTCACCCCTCCACTTT.